The rows below give T cell receptor beta chains drawn from one sample of a study of sequential checkpoint blockade in melanoma. Libraries were prepared by immunoSEQ multiplex PCR; TCRdb keeps only in-frame clonotypes and omits some of them. Among 6,500 to 8,000 clones listed, less than 25% were seen once. Sequencing was performed on tumor tissue (inferred from file names), taken from a patient given nivolumab and ipilimumab in sequence. These receptors were collected from a human donor with melanoma. CDR3s include the opening cysteine and the closing phenylalanine or tryptophan. Each record gives: clone size, J gene, V gene, CDR3 protein. The size of a clone is reported for some rows only, either as once, few or many, or as a class for expanded clones.

NA | TRBJ1-6 | TRBV5-1 | CASSLQGVRSPLHF
NA | TRBJ2-1 | TRBV29-1 | CSVWAYGGNEQFF
many | TRBJ1-1 | TRBV11-3 | CASSLSRGTRAAFF
NA | TRBJ1-6 | TRBV15 | CATSRRGCLYITLHF
few | TRBJ2-1 | TRBV9 | CASSAAGGIYNEQFF
NA | TRBJ2-6 | TRBV9 | CASSWARDSGANVLTF
NA | TRBJ1-4 | TRBV4-1 | CASSRTGGAGEKLFF
NA | TRBJ2-1 | TRBV5-1 | CASSRGLAGAYNEQFF
many | TRBJ2-3 | TRBV11-3 | CASSWIAGRADTQYF
NA | TRBJ2-3 | TRBV10-2 | CASRTLAGGLRDTQYF
NA | TRBJ2-7 | TRBV23-1 | CASSQDRVNEQYF
few | TRBJ2-7 | TRBV11-3 | CASSQRQGTYEQYF
many | TRBJ2-1 | TRBV9 | CASSEADLPALAGADEQFF
NA | TRBJ2-1 | TRBV19 | CASSPLGAGGPFNEQFF